This TCR beta chain appears in the sequencing data of a study of blood T cells in healthy people across ages. Study summary: The capture of about one barcoded beta molecule per two T cells was achieved by template switching. General study results and limits: Significant beta diversity loss was already apparent by age around 36, declining roughly linearly.

To note about this clonotype: Antigen specificity is unknown.

Drawn from each donor were around 10 milliliters of peripheral blood. The germline gives CDR1 MNHEY, CDR2 SVGAGI. This CDR3 comprises 15 residues. Trimming took 2 bases from V and 0 from J, leaving 10 bases between them. Sample-barcoded 5' priming and a J-beta primer mix drove a second PCR of about 7 to 11 cycles. MiXCR was run by TCRdb on the 5' RACE reads, yielding one entry per CDR3 protein. The sample includes 2 million or so distinct CDR3 sequences, around half of them seen just once. Sequencing was performed on blood. The chain links TRBV6-5 to TRBJ1-1, with no clear D. The TCR was taken from a woman in her thirties or forties in good health. CDR3 sequence: CASSYLDVLNTEAFF. The CDR3 DNA is TGTGCCAGCAGTTACCTGGACGTATTGAACACTGAAGCTTTCTTT.